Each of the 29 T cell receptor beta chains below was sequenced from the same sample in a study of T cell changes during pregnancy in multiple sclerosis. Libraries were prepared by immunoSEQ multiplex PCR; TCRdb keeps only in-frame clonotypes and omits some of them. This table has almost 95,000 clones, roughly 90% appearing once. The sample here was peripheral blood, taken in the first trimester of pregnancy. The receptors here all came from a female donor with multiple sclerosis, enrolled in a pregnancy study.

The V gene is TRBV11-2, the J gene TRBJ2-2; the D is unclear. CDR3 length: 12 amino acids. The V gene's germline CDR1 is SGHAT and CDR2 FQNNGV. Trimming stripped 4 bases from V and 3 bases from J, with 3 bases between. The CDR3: CASSSYTGELFF. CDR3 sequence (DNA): TGTGCCAGCAGCTCCTACACCGGGGAGCTGTTTTTT.

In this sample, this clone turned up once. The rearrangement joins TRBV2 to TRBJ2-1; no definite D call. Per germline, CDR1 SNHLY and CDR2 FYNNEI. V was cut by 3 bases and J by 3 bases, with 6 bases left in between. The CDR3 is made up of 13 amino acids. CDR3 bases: TGTGCCAGCAGTGAGTCTAACTACAATGAGCAGTTCTTC. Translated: CASSESNYNEQFF. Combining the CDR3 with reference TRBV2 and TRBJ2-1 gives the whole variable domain EPEVTQTPSHQVTQMGQEVILRCVPISNHLYFYWYRQILGQKVEFLVSFYNNEISEKSEIFDDQFSVERPDGSNFTLKIRSTKLEDSAMYFCASSESNYNEQFFGPGTRLTVL.

CDR3 nucleotide sequence: TGTGCCAGCAGTTTTCACAGGGCTTACGAGCAGTACTTC. Its translation: CASSFHRAYEQYF. The chain employs TRBV27 and TRBJ2-7; possible D gene TRBD1, 6 bases. Deletions cut 3 bases from V and 4 bases from J, with 10 bases between. The germline gives CDR1 MNHEY, CDR2 SMNVEV (reference sequence). The CDR3 sequence is 13 residues long.

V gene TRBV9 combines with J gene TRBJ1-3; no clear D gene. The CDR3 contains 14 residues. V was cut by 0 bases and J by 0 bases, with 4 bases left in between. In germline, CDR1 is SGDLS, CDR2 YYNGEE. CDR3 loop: CASSVASSGNTIYF. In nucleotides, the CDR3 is TGTGCCAGCAGCGTAGCGAGCTCTGGAAACACCATATATTTT.

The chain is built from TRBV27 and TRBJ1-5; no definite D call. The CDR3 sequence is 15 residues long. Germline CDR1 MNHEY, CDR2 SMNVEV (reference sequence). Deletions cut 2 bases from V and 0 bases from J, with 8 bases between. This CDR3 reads CASSLRGNSNQPQHF. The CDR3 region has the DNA TGTGCCAGCAGTTTAAGAGGGAATAGCAATCAGCCCCAGCATTTT.

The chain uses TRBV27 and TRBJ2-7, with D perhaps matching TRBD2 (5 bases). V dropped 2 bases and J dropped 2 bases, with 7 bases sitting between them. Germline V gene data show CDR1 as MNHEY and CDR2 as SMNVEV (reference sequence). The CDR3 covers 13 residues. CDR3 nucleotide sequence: TGTGCCAGCAGTTTAGGGAGAGCCTACGAGCAGTACTTC. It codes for CASSLGRAYEQYF.

The DNA for the CDR3 is TGTGCCAGCAGCTATAGGACTAGGCCTGAGACCCAGTACTTC. Amino acids: CASSYRTRPETQYF. V usage is TRBV5-4 and J usage is TRBJ2-5, with 7 bases fitting TRBD2. The junction had 7 bases not matched to a gene; V was cut back by 3 bases and J by 5 bases. The germline V gene encodes CDR1 SGHNT and CDR2 YYREEE (reference sequence). This CDR3 contains 14 residues.

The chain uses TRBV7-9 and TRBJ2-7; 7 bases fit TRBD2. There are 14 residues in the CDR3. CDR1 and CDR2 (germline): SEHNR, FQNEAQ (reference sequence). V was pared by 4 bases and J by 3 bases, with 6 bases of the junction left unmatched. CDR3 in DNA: TGTGCCAGCAGCTCCCAACTAGCGTACTACGAGCAGTACTTC. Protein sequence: CASSSQLAYYEQYF.

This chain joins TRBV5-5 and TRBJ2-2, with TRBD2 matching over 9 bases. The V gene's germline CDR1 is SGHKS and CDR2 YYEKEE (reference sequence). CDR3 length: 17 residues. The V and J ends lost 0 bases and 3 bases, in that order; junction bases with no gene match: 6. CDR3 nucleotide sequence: TGTGCCAGCAGCTTGGGCTGGACTAGCGTGGACACCGGGGAGCTGTTTTTT. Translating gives CASSLGWTSVDTGELFF.

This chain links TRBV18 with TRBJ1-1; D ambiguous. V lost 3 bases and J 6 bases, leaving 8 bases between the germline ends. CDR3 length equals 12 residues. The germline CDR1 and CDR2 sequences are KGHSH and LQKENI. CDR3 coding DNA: TGTGCCAGCTCACCCGACACAGCTGAAGCTTTCTTT. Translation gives CASSPDTAEAFF.

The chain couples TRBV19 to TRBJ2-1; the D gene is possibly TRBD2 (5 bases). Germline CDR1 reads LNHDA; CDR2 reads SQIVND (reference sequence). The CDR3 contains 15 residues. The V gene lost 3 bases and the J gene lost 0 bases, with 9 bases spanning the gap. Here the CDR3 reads CASSIVAGSYNEQFF. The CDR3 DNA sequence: TGTGCCAGTAGTATCGTGGCGGGCTCCTACAATGAGCAGTTCTTC.

CDR3 sequence reads: CARPASGFTGELFF. In DNA form, the CDR3 reads TGTGCCAGACCCGCTAGCGGCTTCACCGGGGAGCTGTTTTTT. The V gene is TRBV5-3, the J gene TRBJ2-2; 7 nucleotides line up with TRBD2. TRBV5-3 is flagged as an ORF with uncertain function. This CDR3 comprises 14 residues. Trimming at V came to 7 bases and at J to 4 bases, leaving 7 bases not matched to a gene.

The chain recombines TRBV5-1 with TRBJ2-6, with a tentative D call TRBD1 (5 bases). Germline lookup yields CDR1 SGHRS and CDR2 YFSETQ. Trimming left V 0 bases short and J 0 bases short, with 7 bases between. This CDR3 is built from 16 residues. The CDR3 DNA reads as TGCGCCAGCAGCTTGGCAGGGATCTCTGGGGCCAACGTCCTGACTTTC. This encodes CASSLAGISGANVLTF.

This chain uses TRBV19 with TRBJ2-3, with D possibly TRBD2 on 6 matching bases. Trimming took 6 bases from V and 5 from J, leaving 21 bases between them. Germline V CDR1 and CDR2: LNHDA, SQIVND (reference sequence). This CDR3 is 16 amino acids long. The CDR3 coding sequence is TGTGCCAGTAGCGGAGGGCACCTTGGGGAGATAGATACGCAGTATTTT. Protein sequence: CASSGGHLGEIDTQYF.

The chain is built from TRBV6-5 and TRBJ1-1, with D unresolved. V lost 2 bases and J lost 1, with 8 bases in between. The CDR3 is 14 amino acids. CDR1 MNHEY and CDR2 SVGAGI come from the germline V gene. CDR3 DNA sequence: TGTGCCAGCAGTTACGCGGAAGGGAACACTGAAGCTTTCTTT. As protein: CASSYAEGNTEAFF.

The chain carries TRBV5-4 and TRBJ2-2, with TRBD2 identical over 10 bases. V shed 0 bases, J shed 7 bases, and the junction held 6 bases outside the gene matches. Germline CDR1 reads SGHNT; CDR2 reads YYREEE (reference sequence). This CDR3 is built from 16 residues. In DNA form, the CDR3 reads TGTGCCAGCAGCTTGGGTCTAGCGGGAGCAAACGGGGAGCTGTTTTTT. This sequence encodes CASSLGLAGANGELFF.

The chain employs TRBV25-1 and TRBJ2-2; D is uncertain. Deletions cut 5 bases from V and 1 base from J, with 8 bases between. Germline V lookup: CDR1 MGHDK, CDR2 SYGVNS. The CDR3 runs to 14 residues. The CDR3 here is CASSSRRNTGELFF. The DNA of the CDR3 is TGTGCCAGCAGTTCCAGGCGGAACACCGGGGAGCTGTTTTTT.

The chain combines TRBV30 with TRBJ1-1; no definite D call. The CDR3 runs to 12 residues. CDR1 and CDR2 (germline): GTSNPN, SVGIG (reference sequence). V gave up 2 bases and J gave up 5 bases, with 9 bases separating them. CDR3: CAWSPGLTEAFF. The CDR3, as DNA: TGTGCCTGGAGTCCGGGATTAACTGAAGCTTTCTTT.

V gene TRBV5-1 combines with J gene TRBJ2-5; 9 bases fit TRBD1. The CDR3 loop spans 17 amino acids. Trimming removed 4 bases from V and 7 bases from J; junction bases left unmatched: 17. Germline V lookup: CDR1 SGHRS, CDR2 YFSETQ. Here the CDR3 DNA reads TGCGCCAGCAGCCACTCTCAGTACAGGGACAGGGTGGGGACCCAGTACTTC. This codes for CASSHSQYRDRVGTQYF.

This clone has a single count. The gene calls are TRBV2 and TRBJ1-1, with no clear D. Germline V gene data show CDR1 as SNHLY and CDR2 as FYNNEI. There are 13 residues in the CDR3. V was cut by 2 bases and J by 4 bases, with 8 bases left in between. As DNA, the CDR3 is TGTGCCAGCAGTGAACGGGGTGGCACTGAAGCTTTCTTT. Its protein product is CASSERGGTEAFF.

CDR3 in DNA: TGTGCCAGTAGTAATCGGGAGGGAGCCTACAATGAGCAGTTCTTC. Translating it yields CASSNREGAYNEQFF. The chain links TRBV19 to TRBJ2-1, with 8 bases fitting TRBD2. The CDR3 has 15 amino acids. The junction had 4 bases not matched to a gene; V was cut back by 4 bases and J by 2 bases. From germline, CDR1 is LNHDA and CDR2 SQIVND (reference sequence).

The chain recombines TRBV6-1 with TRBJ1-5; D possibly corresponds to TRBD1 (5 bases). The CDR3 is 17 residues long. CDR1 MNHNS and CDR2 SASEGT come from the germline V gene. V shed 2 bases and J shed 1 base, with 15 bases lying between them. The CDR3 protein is CASSERSRAVSNQPQHF. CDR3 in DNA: TGTGCCAGCAGTGAACGGAGCAGGGCGGTCAGCAATCAGCCCCAGCATTTT.

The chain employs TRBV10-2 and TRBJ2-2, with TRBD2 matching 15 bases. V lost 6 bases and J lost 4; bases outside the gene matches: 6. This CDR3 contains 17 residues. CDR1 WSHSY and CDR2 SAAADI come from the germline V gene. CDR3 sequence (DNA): TGCGCCAGCAGACGGACTAGCGGGAGGGCTCCCACCGGGGAGCTGTTTTTT. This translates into CASRRTSGRAPTGELFF.

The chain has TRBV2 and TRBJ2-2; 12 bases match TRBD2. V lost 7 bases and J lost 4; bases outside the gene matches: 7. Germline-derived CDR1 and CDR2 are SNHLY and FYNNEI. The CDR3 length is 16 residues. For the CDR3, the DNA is TGTGCCAGCATGAGGACTAGCGGGATAAGCACCGGGGAGCTGTTTTTT. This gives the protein CASMRTSGISTGELFF.

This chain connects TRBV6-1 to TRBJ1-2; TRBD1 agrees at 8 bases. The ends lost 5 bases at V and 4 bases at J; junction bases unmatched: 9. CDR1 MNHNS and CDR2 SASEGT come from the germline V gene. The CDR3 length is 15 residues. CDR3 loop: CASSNGQGWGYGYTF. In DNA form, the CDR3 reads TGTGCCAGCAGTAACGGACAGGGTTGGGGCTATGGCTACACCTTC.

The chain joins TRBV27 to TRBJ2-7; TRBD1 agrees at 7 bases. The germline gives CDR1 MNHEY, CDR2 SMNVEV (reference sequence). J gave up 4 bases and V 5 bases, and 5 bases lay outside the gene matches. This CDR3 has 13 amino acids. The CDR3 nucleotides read TGTGCCAGCAGTCCCGGGACAGCTTACGAGCAGTACTTC. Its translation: CASSPGTAYEQYF.

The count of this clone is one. The CDR3 DNA reads as TGTGCCAGTTCCATAGCGGGAGGGCCGGGCGGGGGAGAGACCCAGTACTTC. Translating gives CASSIAGGPGGGETQYF. The V call is TRBV27, the J call TRBJ2-5, with 11 nucleotides matching TRBD2. The length of the CDR3 is 17 residues. The J segment lost 4 bases and the V segment lost 9 bases, leaving 16 bases of the junction unmatched. Looked up from germline, CDR1 is MNHEY and CDR2 is SMNVEV (reference sequence).

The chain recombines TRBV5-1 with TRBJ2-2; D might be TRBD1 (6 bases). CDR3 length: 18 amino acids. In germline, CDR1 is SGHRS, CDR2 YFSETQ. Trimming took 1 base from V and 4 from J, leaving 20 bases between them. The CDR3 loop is CASSLQLIGTTITGELFF. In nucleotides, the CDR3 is TGCGCCAGCAGCTTGCAACTCATTGGGACAACAATCACCGGGGAGCTGTTTTTT.

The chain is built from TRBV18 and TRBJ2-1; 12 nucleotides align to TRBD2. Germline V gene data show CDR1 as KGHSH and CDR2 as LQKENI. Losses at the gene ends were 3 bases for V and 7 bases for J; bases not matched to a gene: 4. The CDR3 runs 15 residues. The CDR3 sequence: CASSPGLAGVNEQFF. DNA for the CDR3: TGTGCCAGCTCACCGGGACTAGCGGGCGTTAATGAGCAGTTCTTC.